These 10 T cell receptor beta chains came from one sample sequenced in a study of tumor-infiltrating lymphocytes in primary liver carcinoma. Constant-region priming of around 530 ng total RNA yielded TCR beta cDNA. Libraries covering TCR beta were generated through three nested multiplex PCR rounds (using a slightly modified ARM-PCR). Each of the first two PCR rounds ran approximately 11 cycles with TRBV1-TRBV30 forward and C-beta reverse primers. TCRdb recomputed calls from the multiplex PCR reads with MiXCR, one row per CDR3 protein. The profile shows some 64,000 distinct CDR3 sequences, over 60% of them singletons. Total RNA and DNA came together from approximately 20-30 mg of bulk tissue without cell sorting. Sequencing was performed on liver tumor tissue from sampling region 4. Subset noted: tumor region T4, right-lateral pole. The source of these receptors is a man aged 40-49 years with primary liver carcinoma and hepatitis B virus infection.

The chain couples TRBV11-1 to TRBJ2-5, with D possibly being TRBD1 or TRBD2 (5 bases each). Germline CDR1 reads SGHAT; CDR2 reads FQDESV (reference sequence). CDR3 length: 14 residues. Trimming shortened V by 6 bases and J by 7 bases, and 18 bases separated the two germline ends. CDR3 DNA sequence: TGTGCCAGCAGTGAACAGGTGGAGGTAGGGACCCAGTACTTC. The encoded protein is CASSEQVEVGTQYF.

For this clonotype: As the CDR3 is not closed by the conserved phenylalanine or tryptophan, this likely results from a read error. The rearrangement joins TRBV6-5 to TRBJ1-2; D is possibly TRBD1 (6 bases). Per germline, CDR1 MNHEY and CDR2 SVGAGI. Between the trimmed V and J ends, which lost 0 bases and 5 bases, there was a span of 19 bases. This CDR3 has 17 amino acids. The CDR3 region is CASSYSLGGRGGYGYTI. For the CDR3, the DNA is TGTGCCAGCAGTTACTCCTTGGGGGGGAGAGGGGGATATGGCTACACCATC.

This clonotype was observed many times. The J gene is TRBJ2-1, the V gene TRBV4-3; D possibly corresponds to TRBD2 (5 bases). Trimming removed 2 bases at V and 10 bases at J, with 18 bases between. The germline V gene encodes CDR1 LGHNA and CDR2 YSLEER. The CDR3 runs 15 residues. The CDR3 DNA follows: TGCGCCAGCAGCCAAACCAGAGGGCCGGTAAGGGAGCAGTTCTTC. This codes for CASSQTRGPVREQFF.

The chain has TRBV12-3 or TRBV12-4 and TRBJ1-4, with D maybe TRBD1 (6 bases). CDR3 size: 13 residues. The ends were cut back, 9 bases at V and 8 bases at J, with 16 bases in the middle. CDR3 residues: CARSTSGTEKLFF. The CDR3 coding sequence is TGTGCCAGGAGTACCTCCGGGACAGAAAAACTGTTTTTT.

This clonotype came up a few times. The chain couples TRBV7-2 to TRBJ2-1; 10 positions match TRBD2. V dropped 3 bases and J dropped 7; count of bases not matched to a gene: 3. The CDR3 extends over 14 amino acids. Germline loops: CDR1 SGHTA, CDR2 FQGNSA. CDR3 DNA sequence: TGTGCCAGCAGCTTCTCTAGCGGGAGAAATGAGCAGTTCTTC. Amino acids: CASSFSSGRNEQFF.

About this clonotype itself: This could be a read error, since a much larger clone is one nucleotide away. This chain links TRBV30 with TRBJ2-7; 11 bases map to TRBD2. The CDR3 contains 14 residues. Germline lookup yields CDR1 GTSNPN and CDR2 SVGIG (reference sequence). CDR3 bases: TGTGCCCGGAGTGGGACTAGCGGATTCTACGAGCAGTACTTC. It translates to CARSGTSGFYEQYF. The variable domain in full, with the rest retrieved from reference TRBV30 and TRBJ2-7, is SQTIHQWPATLVQPVGSPLSLECTVEGTSNPNLYWYRQAAGRGLQLLFYSVGIGQISSEVPQNLSASRPQDRQFILSSKKLLLSDSGFYLCARSGTSGFYEQYFGPGTRLTVT.

Notes on this clonotype: Just one base apart from a much larger clone, this may be a read error. CDR3 nucleotides: TGTGCCTGGAGTGGCTCCGGCCCACGAACAACTAAAGCTTTCTTT. The encoded protein is CAWSGSGPRTTKAFF. The chain combines TRBV30 with TRBJ1-1; D not resolved. Germline-derived CDR1 and CDR2 are GTSNPN and SVGIG (reference sequence). The CDR3 covers 15 residues. Trimming shortened V by 1 base and J by 9 bases, and 21 bases separated the two germline ends.

Details on this clonotype: Because it lacks the conserved phenylalanine or tryptophan at the end, this CDR3 is likely a read error. The chain uses TRBV12-3 or TRBV12-4 and TRBJ1-4, with TRBD1 identical over 9 bases. The CDR3 is 14 amino acids. The CDR3 DNA follows: TGTGCCACGGGACAGGGCTCAACTAACGAAAAACTGTTTTTA. It yields the protein CATGQGSTNEKLFL.

A single count supports this clonotype. J is TRBJ2-2 and V is TRBV7-8; perhaps TRBD2 as D (6 bases). Deletions cut 1 base from V and 10 bases from J, with 13 bases between. Germline CDR1 reads SGHVS; CDR2 reads FQNEAQ. The CDR3 runs 14 residues. The DNA for the CDR3 is TGTGCCAGCAGCTTAGTTTCGCGGGGCGTGGAGCTGTTTTTT. Translation: CASSLVSRGVELFF.

A word on this clonotype: Because the CDR3 is missing its conserved closing phenylalanine or tryptophan, this is likely a read error. The J gene is TRBJ2-7, the V gene TRBV9; 9 bases line up with TRBD1. CDR1 is SGDLS and CDR2 is YYNGEE in the germline V gene. Losses at the gene ends were 3 bases for V and 4 bases for J; bases not matched to a gene: 8. The CDR3 is 15 residues long. The CDR3 sequence is CASSAGPGQGYEQYL. CDR3 sequence (DNA): TGTGCCAGCAGCGCCGGACCGGGACAGGGTTACGAGCAGTACTTA.